These T cell receptor beta chains were read from a single sample in a study of Graves' ophthalmopathy and Graves' hyperthyroidism. TCRdb analysed the multiplex PCR reads with MiXCR anew, one entry per CDR3 protein. The profile covers more than 550,000 distinct CDR3 sequences, with more than 40% appearing a single time and under 3.5% taken by the ten largest. Sequenced material: peripheral blood. All receptors derive from an adult man with Graves' ophthalmopathy. The CDR3 runs from the conserved cysteine through the conserved F or W. A D gene is named only where the DNA matches it firmly. The size entry is marked missing in some rows and otherwise reads once, few, many or a size class.

v_call	j_call	d_call	clone_size	cdr3_aa	cdr3_nt
TRBV7-9	TRBJ1-2	-	few	CASSPYGERGNYGYTF	TGCGCCAGCAGCCCCTACGGGGAGCGAGGGAACTATGGCTACACCTTC
TRBV5-1	TRBJ1-1	TRBD1	-	CASSSGTGYSTEAFF	TGCGCCAGCAGCTCGGGGACAGGTTATAGTACTGAAGCTTTCTTT
TRBV7-2	TRBJ2-7	-	-	CASSQGSAGHYEQYF	TGTGCCAGCAGCCAAGGGTCAGCGGGCCACTACGAGCAGTACTTC
TRBV12-3/TRBV12-4	TRBJ2-3	-	-	CASSLAAGYADTQYF	TGTGCCAGCAGTTTAGCTGCGGGGTACGCAGATACGCAGTATTTT
TRBV29-1	TRBJ2-2	-	-	CSVEEYWGAAGELFF	TGCAGCGTTGAAGAATATTGGGGCGCGGCCGGGGAGCTGTTTTTT
TRBV2	TRBJ2-1	TRBD2	few	CASSEMRGGLNEQFF	TGTGCCAGCAGTGAAATGCGGGGGGGCCTAAATGAGCAGTTCTTC
TRBV7-7	TRBJ2-5	-	-	CASSPRVGMETQYF	TGTGCCAGCAGCCCAAGAGTGGGGATGGAGACCCAGTACTTC
TRBV25-1	TRBJ2-7	-	-	CARSATRGAAEQYF	TGTGCCAGAAGTGCCACCCGTGGGGCAGCCGAGCAGTACTTC
TRBV2	TRBJ2-2	TRBD2	few	CATTSGGAANTGELFF	TGTGCCACTACTAGCGGGGGGGCCGCGAACACCGGGGAGCTGTTTTTT
TRBV27	TRBJ2-2	-	few	CATSGGGRATGELFF	TGTGCCACCTCAGGAGGGGGGAGGGCCACCGGGGAGCTGTTTTTT
TRBV25-1	TRBJ1-4	-	-	CASSFGVATNEKLFF	TGTGCCAGCAGTTTTGGTGTGGCGACTAATGAAAAACTGTTTTTT
TRBV7-3	TRBJ2-2	TRBD2	few	CASEAGGANTGELFF	TGTGCCAGCGAAGCGGGAGGCGCGAACACCGGGGAGCTGTTTTTT
TRBV19	TRBJ2-7	TRBD1	many	CASSTGTGNYEQYF	TGTGCCAGCAGTACCGGGACAGGGAACTACGAGCAGTACTTC
TRBV2	TRBJ2-7	TRBD2	-	CASSAGLLVEQYF	TGTGCCAGCAGTGCGGGACTACTGGTAGAGCAGTACTTC
TRBV15	TRBJ2-1	-	-	CATSRTDAAYNEQFF	TGTGCCACCAGCAGAACGGACGCGGCTTACAATGAGCAGTTCTTC
TRBV15	TRBJ1-3	-	many	CATSSGIGNTIYF	TGTGCCACCAGTTCGGGGATTGGAAACACCATATATTTT
TRBV12-3/TRBV12-4	TRBJ2-3	TRBD1	-	CASSQGVRGGATDTQYF	TGTGCCAGCAGCCAAGGAGTGAGAGGGGGCGCGACAGATACGCAGTATTTT
TRBV19	TRBJ2-5	-	-	CASSPKTTGTMYETQYF	TGTGCCAGTAGCCCCAAAACGACCGGGACAATGTATGAGACCCAGTACTTC
TRBV5-6	TRBJ1-2	TRBD1	-	CASSLGPTGGGLGYTF	TGTGCCAGCAGCTTGGGGCCGACAGGGGGCGGTTTAGGCTACACCTTC
TRBV11-2	TRBJ2-7	-	few	CASSPGGDRFYEQYF	TGTGCCAGCAGCCCCGGGGGAGACAGATTCTACGAGCAGTACTTC
TRBV9	TRBJ1-3	TRBD1	many	CASSGGPGTGGSTIYF	TGTGCCAGCAGCGGTGGTCCCGGGACAGGCGGGAGCACCATATATTTT
TRBV29-1	TRBJ1-1	-	many	CSVPGTLIDTEAFF	TGCAGCGTTCCCGGGACCCTCATCGACACTGAAGCTTTCTTT
TRBV12-3/TRBV12-4	TRBJ1-6	TRBD1	-	CASSVTGQGASSLHF	TGTGCCAGCAGCGTTACGGGACAGGGGGCCTCATCCCTCCACTTT
TRBV10-3	TRBJ1-5	-	many	CAISEGTPEPQHF	TGTGCCATCAGTGAGGGGACCCCCGAGCCCCAGCATTTT
TRBV10-3	TRBJ1-6	-	many	CASSHPGYNSPLHF	TGTGCCAGCAGCCACCCGGGGTATAATTCACCCCTCCACTTT
TRBV7-9	TRBJ2-5	TRBD2	many	CASSLATSGGLYQETQYF	TGTGCCAGCAGCTTAGCTACTAGCGGGGGCCTGTACCAAGAGACCCAGTACTTC
TRBV19	TRBJ2-2	TRBD2	few	CASSGWGAGGFTGELFF	TGTGCCAGTAGTGGATGGGGAGCGGGAGGGTTCACCGGGGAGCTGTTTTTT
TRBV25-1	TRBJ1-3	-	once	CASQERISGNTIYF	TGTGCCAGCCAAGAACGGATCTCTGGAAACACCATATATTTT
TRBV20-1	TRBJ1-5	-	few	CSASFSQGWDQPQHF	TGCAGTGCTAGTTTTTCGCAGGGGTGGGATCAGCCCCAGCATTTT